Listed below are T cell receptor beta chains from one sample, sequenced in a study of beta chain features in type 1 diabetes. Here immunoSEQ multiplex PCR was the method, and the copy in TCRdb shows in-frame clones only, minus some. This sample has about 180,000 clones, with about 13% found just once. Sequences were obtained from central memory CD4+ T cells from blood. The receptors derive from a woman aged 18-29 years in good health. CDR3s leave out the opening cysteine and the closing phenylalanine or tryptophan. Fields, in order: clone size, J gene, V gene, CDR3 protein. The size of a clone is reported for some rows only, either as once, few or many, or as a class for expanded clones.

>few|TRBJ2-7|TRBV5-1
ASSWGQATNEQY
>few|TRBJ2-7|TRBV7-8
ASSVMRQAGEQY
>NA|TRBJ1-1|TRBV7-3
ASSGGTAWGTEAF
>NA|TRBJ2-7|TRBV15
ATSLGQHTRQY
>few|TRBJ2-7|TRBV29-1
SAKEGGRDYEQY
>few|TRBJ2-7|TRBV25-1
ASSDPPTRGIPYEQY
>few|TRBJ2-2|TRBV30
AANTGGGELF
>NA|TRBJ2-1|TRBV5-1
ASSIQGYEQF
>NA|TRBJ2-7|TRBV1
TSSQEIAGGPYEQY
>few|TRBJ2-1|TRBV7-3
ASSSDRLAAYNEQF
>NA|TRBJ2-6|TRBV7-9
ASSPRGTSGANVLT
>few|TRBJ2-2|TRBV5-1
ASNPGTSVTGELF
>NA|TRBJ2-7|TRBV18
ASSPPVAGDAEQY
>NA|TRBJ1-4|TRBV5-1
ASSVRGTGDEKLF
>few|TRBJ2-7|TRBV5-6
ASSLFSRYGAYEQY
>few|TRBJ2-3|TRBV7-9
ASSPSGLAGDTQY
>NA|TRBJ1-4|TRBV7-9
ASSRRKGAVEEKLF
>NA|TRBJ2-1|TRBV10-3
AISEKKDRGNEQF
>few|TRBJ1-1|TRBV19
AGSDRGNTEAF
>NA|TRBJ2-1|TRBV25-1
ASSRGREQGGSEQF
>few|TRBJ1-1|TRBV2
ASTYYPGTEAF
>NA|TRBJ2-1|TRBV9
ASSPRGSGGNNEQF
>NA|TRBJ1-2|TRBV7-2
ASSSRDTYYGYT
>few|TRBJ2-3|TRBV7-3
ASSPSEQTSRDTQY
>NA|TRBJ1-4|TRBV27
ASSLRNEKLF
>few|TRBJ2-5|TRBV11-2
ASSHGQGRETQY
>NA|TRBJ1-5|TRBV6-6
ASSPTWTGDQPQH
>few|TRBJ2-1|TRBV11-3
ASSLGVEQF
>few|TRBJ2-5|TRBV5-1
ASSSSPGEETQY
>NA|TRBJ2-5|TRBV5-1
ASSPPVSGQETQY
>few|TRBJ2-3|TRBV4-1
ASSQGVAGVRDTQY
>few|TRBJ1-5|TRBV6-5
ASKTRDRVNQPQH
>NA|TRBJ2-2|TRBV6-5
ASSYSLQGTGELF
>few|TRBJ2-1|TRBV18
ASSGLAGYNEQF
>few|TRBJ2-7|TRBV18
ASSPPGGGSYEQY
>many|TRBJ2-3|TRBV7-8
ASSLAYSTDTQY
>NA|TRBJ2-7|TRBV7-2
ASSTIAEGSYEQY
>few|TRBJ2-1|TRBV2
ASSSQGSSYNEQF
>few|TRBJ2-5|TRBV28
ASGQGGTETQY
>few|TRBJ2-1|TRBV13
ASSLSGQVNEQF
>NA|TRBJ1-4|TRBV30
AWNQGLFEKLF
>few|TRBJ1-5|TRBV14
ASSPQGGPQH
>NA|TRBJ2-2|TRBV11-3
ASSPQGVGELF
>NA|TRBJ1-4|TRBV28
ASSTRGANEKLF
>NA|TRBJ1-2|TRBV6-6
ASTVEQGARSYT